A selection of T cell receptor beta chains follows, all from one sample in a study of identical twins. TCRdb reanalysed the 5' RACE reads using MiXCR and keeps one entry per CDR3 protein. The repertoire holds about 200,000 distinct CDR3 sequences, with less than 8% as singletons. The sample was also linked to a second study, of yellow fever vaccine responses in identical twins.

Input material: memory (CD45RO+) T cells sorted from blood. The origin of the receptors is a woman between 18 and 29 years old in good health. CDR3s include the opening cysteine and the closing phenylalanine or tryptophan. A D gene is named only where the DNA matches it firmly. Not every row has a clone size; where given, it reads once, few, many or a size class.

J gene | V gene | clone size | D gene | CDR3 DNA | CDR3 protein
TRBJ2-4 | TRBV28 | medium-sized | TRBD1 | TGTGCCAGCAGACCGACAGGGAGCTACATTCAGTACTTC | CASRPTGSYIQYF
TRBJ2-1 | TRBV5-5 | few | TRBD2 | TGTGCCAGCAGCTTAGAGGGACTAGCAGTGAATGAGCAGTTCTTC | CASSLEGLAVNEQFF
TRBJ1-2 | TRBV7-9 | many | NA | TGTGCCAGCAGCTTAGCGGGAGGGCTCTACACCTTC | CASSLAGGLYTF
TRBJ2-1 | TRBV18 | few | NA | TGTGCCAGCTCACCACTAAGGGGGACCTACAATGAGCAGTTCTTC | CASSPLRGTYNEQFF
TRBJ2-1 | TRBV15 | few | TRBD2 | TGTGCCACCAGTAACGCCCTCGTCAGTGGACTAGCGGCCAGGAGCTCCTACAATGAGCAGTTCTTC | CATSNALVSGLAARSSYNEQFF
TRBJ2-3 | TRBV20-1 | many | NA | TGCAGTGCAACAATTAGAGCGCAAGCTAGGGATACGCAGTATTTT | CSATIRAQARDTQYF
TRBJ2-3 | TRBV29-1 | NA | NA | TGCAGCGTTGATGCCGGGGCAGATACGCAGTATTTT | CSVDAGADTQYF
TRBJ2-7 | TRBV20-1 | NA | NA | TGCAGTGTCCCAGGGTACTACGAGCAGTACTTC | CSVPGYYEQYF
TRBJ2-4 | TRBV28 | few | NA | TGTGCCAGCAGGGTAGACGCCAAAAACATTCAGTACTTC | CASRVDAKNIQYF
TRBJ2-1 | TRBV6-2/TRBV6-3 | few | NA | TGTGCCAGCAGTTACAGCCCCTCCGGTGGGTACAATGAGCAGTTCTTC | CASSYSPSGGYNEQFF
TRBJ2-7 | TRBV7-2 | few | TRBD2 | TGTGCCAGCAGCTTAGGACCGACTAGCGGGGGGGGCTACGAGCAGTACTTC | CASSLGPTSGGGYEQYF
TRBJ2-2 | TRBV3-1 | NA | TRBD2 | TGTGCCAGCAGCCTTCTTCCCGGGACTAGCGGTTACACCGGGGAGCTGTTTTTT | CASSLLPGTSGYTGELFF
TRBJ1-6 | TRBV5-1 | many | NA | TGCGCCAGCAGCTTGGGTTCTCGGGCCGACTATAATTCACCCCTCCACTTT | CASSLGSRADYNSPLHF